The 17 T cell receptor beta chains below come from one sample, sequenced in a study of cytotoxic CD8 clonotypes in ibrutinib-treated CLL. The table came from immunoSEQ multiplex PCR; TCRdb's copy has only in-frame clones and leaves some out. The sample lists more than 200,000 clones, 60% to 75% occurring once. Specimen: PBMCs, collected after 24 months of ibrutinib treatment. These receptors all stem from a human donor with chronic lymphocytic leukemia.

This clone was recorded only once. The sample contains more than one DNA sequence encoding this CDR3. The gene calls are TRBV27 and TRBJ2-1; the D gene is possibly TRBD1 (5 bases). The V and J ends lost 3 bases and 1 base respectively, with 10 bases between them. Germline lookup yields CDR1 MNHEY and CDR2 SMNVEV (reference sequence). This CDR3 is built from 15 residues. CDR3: CASSLRTRSYNEQFF. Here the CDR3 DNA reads TGTGCCAGCAGTTTGAGGACAAGATCCTACAATGAGCAGTTCTTC.

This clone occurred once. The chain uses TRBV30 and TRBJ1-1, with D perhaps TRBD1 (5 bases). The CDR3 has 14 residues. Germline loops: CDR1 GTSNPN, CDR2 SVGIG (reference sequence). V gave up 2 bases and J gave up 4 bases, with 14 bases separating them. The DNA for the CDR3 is TGTGCCTGGAGTTCTGGGGGACCCCGCACTGAAGCTTTCTTT. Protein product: CAWSSGGPRTEAFF.

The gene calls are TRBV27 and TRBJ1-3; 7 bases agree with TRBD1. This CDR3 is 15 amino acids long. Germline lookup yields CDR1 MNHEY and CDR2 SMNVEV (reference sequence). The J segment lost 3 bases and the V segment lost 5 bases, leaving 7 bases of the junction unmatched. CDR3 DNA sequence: TGTGCCAGCAGTCGACAGGGCGGGAGTGGAAACACCATATATTTT. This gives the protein CASSRQGGSGNTIYF.

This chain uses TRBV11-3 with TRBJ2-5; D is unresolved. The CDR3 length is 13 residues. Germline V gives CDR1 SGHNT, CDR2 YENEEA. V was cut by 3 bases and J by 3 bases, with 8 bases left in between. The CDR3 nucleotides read TGTGCCAGCAGCTTTTCGCGAGAAGAGACCCAGTACTTC. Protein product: CASSFSREETQYF.

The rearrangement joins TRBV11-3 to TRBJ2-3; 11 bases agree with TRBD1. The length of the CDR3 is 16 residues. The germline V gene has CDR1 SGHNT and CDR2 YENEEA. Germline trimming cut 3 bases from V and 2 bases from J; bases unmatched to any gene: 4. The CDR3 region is CASSLGQGEYTDTQYF. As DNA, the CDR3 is TGTGCCAGCAGCTTGGGACAGGGGGAGTACACAGATACGCAGTATTTT.

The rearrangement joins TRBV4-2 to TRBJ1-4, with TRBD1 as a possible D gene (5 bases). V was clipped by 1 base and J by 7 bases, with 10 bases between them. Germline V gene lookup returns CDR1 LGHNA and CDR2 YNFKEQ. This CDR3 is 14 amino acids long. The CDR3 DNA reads TGTGCCAGCAGCCAAGTTGAAAGGGGTGAAAAACTGTTTTTT. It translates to CASSQVERGEKLFF.

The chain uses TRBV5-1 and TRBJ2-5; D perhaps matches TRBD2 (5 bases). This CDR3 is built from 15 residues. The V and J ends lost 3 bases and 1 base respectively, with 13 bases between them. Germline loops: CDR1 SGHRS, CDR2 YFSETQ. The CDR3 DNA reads TGCGCCAGCAGCTCCGGGATTGACCCCCAAGAGACCCAGTACTTC. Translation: CASSSGIDPQETQYF.

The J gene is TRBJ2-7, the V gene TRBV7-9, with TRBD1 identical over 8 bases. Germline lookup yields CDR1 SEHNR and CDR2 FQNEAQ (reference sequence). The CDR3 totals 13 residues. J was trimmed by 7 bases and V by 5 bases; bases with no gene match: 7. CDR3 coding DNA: TGTGCCAGCAGCCCCGCGGACAGGGTGGAGCAGTACTTC. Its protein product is CASSPADRVEQYF.

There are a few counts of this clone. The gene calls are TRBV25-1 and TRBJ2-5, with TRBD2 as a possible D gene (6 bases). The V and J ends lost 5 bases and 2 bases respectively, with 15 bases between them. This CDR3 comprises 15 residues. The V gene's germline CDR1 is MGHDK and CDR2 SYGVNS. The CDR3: CASSPHSTRQETQYF. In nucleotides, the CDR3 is TGTGCCAGCAGTCCCCATTCGACTAGGCAAGAGACCCAGTACTTC. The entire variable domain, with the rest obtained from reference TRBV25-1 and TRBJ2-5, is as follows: EADIYQTPRYLVIGTGKKITLECSQTMGHDKMYWYQQDPGMELHLIHYSYGVNSTEKGDLSSESTVSRIRTEHFPLTLESARPSHTSQYLCASSPHSTRQETQYFGPGTRLLVL.

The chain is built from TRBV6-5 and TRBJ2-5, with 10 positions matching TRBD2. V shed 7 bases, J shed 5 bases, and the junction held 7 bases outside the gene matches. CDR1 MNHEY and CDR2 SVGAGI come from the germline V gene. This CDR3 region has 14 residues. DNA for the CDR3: TGTGCCAGCAAATCTAGCGGGAGATATGAGACCCAGTACTTC. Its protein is CASKSSGRYETQYF.

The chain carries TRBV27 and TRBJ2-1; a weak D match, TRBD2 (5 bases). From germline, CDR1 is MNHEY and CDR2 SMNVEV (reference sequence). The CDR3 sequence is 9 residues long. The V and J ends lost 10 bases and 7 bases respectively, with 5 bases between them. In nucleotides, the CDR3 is TGTGCCACGGGGAATGAGCAGTTCTTC. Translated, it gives CATGNEQFF.

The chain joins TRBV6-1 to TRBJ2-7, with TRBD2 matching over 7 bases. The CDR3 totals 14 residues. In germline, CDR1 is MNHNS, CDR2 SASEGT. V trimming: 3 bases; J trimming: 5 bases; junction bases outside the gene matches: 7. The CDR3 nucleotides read TGTGCCAGCAGTGATGGAGCGGGAAGGAACGAGCAGTACTTC. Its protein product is CASSDGAGRNEQYF.

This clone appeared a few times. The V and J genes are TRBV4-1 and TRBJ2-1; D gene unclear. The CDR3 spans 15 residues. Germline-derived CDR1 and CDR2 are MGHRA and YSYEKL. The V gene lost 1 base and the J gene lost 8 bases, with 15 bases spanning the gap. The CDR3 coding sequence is TGCGCCAGCAGCCAAGGGCCACTGAGTAGGGATGAGCAGTTCTTC. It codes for CASSQGPLSRDEQFF.

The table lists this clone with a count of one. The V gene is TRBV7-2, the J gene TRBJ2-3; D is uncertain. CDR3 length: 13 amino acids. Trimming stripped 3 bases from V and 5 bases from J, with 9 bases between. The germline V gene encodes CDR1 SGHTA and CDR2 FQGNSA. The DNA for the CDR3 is TGTGCCAGCAGCTTGATTTGGAGAGATACGCAGTATTTT. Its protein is CASSLIWRDTQYF.

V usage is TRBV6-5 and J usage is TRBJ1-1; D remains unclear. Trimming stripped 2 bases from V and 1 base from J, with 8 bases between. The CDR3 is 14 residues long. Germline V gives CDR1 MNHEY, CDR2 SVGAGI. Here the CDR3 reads CASSYLFANTEAFF. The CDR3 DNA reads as TGTGCCAGCAGTTACCTTTTTGCGAACACTGAAGCTTTCTTT.

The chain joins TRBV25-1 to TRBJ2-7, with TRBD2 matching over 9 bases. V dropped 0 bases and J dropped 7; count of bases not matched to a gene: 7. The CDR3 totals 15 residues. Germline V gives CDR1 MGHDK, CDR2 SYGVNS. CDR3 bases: TGTGCCAGCAGTGAATACGGGCTAGCGGGAAGGGAGCAGTACTTC. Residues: CASSEYGLAGREQYF.

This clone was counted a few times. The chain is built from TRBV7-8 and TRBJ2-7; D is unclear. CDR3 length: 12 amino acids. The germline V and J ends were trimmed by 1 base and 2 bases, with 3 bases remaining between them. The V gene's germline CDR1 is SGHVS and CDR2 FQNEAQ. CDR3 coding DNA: TGTGCCAGCAGCTTAGTAACCTACGAGCAGTACTTC. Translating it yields CASSLVTYEQYF.